This T cell receptor (beta chain) appears in the sequencing data of a study of blood T cell repertoires in COVID-19. Study overall: Sample material is recorded as cDNA or gDNA derived from T cells, B-cell-depleted T cells, or PBMCs.

CDR1 is SNHLY, CDR2 FYNNEI, per germline. J was trimmed by 7 bases and V by 4 bases; bases with no gene match: 7. The length of the CDR3 is 15 residues. Measured with immunoSEQ multiplex PCR; TCRdb has only the in-frame clones, and not every one. The data show some 490,000 clones, roughly nine tenths seen once. Everyone who took part was roughly 18 to 95 years old, and they came from some 23 US areas. The gene calls are TRBV2 and TRBJ1-5, with 10 bases identical to TRBD1. The sequenced material came from PBMCs or T cells enriched from blood (not recorded which). The receptor's source is a woman in her sixties or seventies who had recovered from COVID-19. As DNA, the CDR3 is TGTGCCAGCAGTGGGACAGGGGGTGTTCGGCAGCCCCAGCATTTT. This encodes CASSGTGGVRQPQHF.